This TCR beta chain was found in a study of CD8 T cells in ankylosing spondylitis. Study outcomes and limitations: One TCR beta motif, made up of under ten highly homologous variants, appeared characteristic of ankylosing spondylitis blood. Within peripheral blood, clones linked to disease were CD8+ and relatively rare. Disease-linked clones reportedly concentrated significantly in matched ankylosing spondylitis synovial fluid.

Germline-derived CDR1 and CDR2 are MDHEN and SYDVKM. This CDR3 comprises 14 residues. To note about this clonotype: What it recognizes is unknown. This may be a read error: a much more frequent sequence differs by one nucleotide.

One entry per CDR3 protein results from TCRdb running MiXCR on the 5' RACE reads. The top ten hold 9.5% to 15% of the sample, which has fewer than 150,000 distinct CDR3 sequences, 5.5% to 7.5% seen once. This receptor was taken from a female donor with ankylosing spondylitis or in good health (not recorded which). The sequenced sample was blood, either unsorted or a sorted T cell fraction (not recorded which). V gene TRBV28 combines with J gene TRBJ2-7; D possibly corresponds to TRBD1 (7 bases). CDR3 DNA: TGTGTCAGCAGTCTTTTCGGAGGGGGCTGGGAGCAGTACTTC. Amino acids: CVSSLFGGGWEQYF.